Shown below are 15 T cell receptor beta chains from a single sample sequenced in a study of CD8+CD57+ T cells in acquired aplastic anemia. Before being chosen for sequencing, patients had shown CD8+CD57+ cell expansion by flow cytometry. Genomic DNA provided the template from which TCR beta VDJ and CDR3 profiles were obtained. One entry per CDR3 protein, called by TCRdb with MiXCR from the reads. This table holds some 140,000 distinct CDR3 sequences, just over 50% found once. The sample taken for sequencing was sorted CD4+, CD8+, or CD8+CD57+ T cells (not recorded which) from PBMCs. Receptors were obtained from a human donor with aplastic anemia.

At least ten counts were recorded for this clonotype. In DNA form, the CDR3 reads TGTGCCAGCAGCGTAGGGGGACAGGGATCGGGCGAGCAGTACTTC. Protein product: CASSVGGQGSGEQYF. V and J are TRBV9 and TRBJ2-7, with 9 positions matching TRBD1. V lost 0 bases to trimming and J lost 6 bases; unmatched junction nucleotides: 7. The CDR3 is 15 residues long. Germline CDR1 reads SGDLS; CDR2 reads YYNGEE. The full variable domain, rest sourced from reference TRBV9 and TRBJ2-7, is DSGVTQTPKHLITATGQRVTLRCSPRSGDLSVYWYQQSLDQGLQFLIQYYNGEERAKGNILERFSAQQFPDLHSELNLSSLELGDSALYFCASSVGGQGSGEQYFGPGTRLTVT.

This clonotype was seen repeatedly, ten times or more. The chain joins TRBV29-1 to TRBJ2-2; maybe TRBD1 (6 bases). Germline assignment: CDR1 SQVTM and CDR2 ANQGSEA. The length of the CDR3 is 12 residues. The ends were cut back, 5 bases at V and 6 bases at J, with 10 bases in the middle. Here the CDR3 DNA reads TGCAGCGTTTGGGGGCCGGCCGGGGAGCTGTTTTTT. This encodes CSVWGPAGELFF.

A few counts support this clonotype. A clone one base away is much larger, so this may be a read error. The V and J genes are TRBV2 and TRBJ2-5, with TRBD1 matching over 9 bases. Germline V CDR1 and CDR2: SNHLY, FYNNEI. There are 14 residues in the CDR3. For the CDR3, the DNA is TGTGCCAGCAGCGGACAGGGGTACCAAGAGACCCGGTACTTC. It is translated as CASSGQGYQETRYF.

The DNA of the CDR3 is TGTGCCAGCAGTCGAGCGGGAGGTGGATACGAGCAGTACTTC. Its translation is CASSRAGGGYEQYF. V gene TRBV12-3 or TRBV12-4 combines with J gene TRBJ2-7, with TRBD2 identical over 9 bases. V was pared by 5 bases and J by 4 bases, with 6 bases of the junction left unmatched. The CDR3 is 14 amino acids.

This clonotype was seen a few times. V and J are TRBV3-1 and TRBJ1-4, with TRBD1 matching over 7 bases. Germline loops: CDR1 LGHDT, CDR2 YNNKEL (reference sequence). The CDR3 is 14 amino acids. Trimming removed 0 bases from V and 5 bases from J; junction bases left unmatched: 0. The CDR3 region is CASSQEQGNEKLFF. In DNA, the CDR3 is TGTGCCAGCAGCCAAGAACAGGGGAATGAAAAACTGTTTTTT.

This rearrangement joins TRBV10-3 to TRBJ2-7; TRBD1 agrees at 8 bases. After removal of 10 bases from V and 7 bases from J, the junction contained 9 bases not matched to a gene. This CDR3 region has 12 residues. The germline V gene has CDR1 ENHRY and CDR2 SYGVKD. CDR3 in amino acids: CATGRQGREQYF. For the CDR3, the DNA is TGTGCCACCGGAAGACAGGGGAGGGAGCAGTACTTC.

The J gene is TRBJ2-3, the V gene TRBV9, with D unclear. The germline V gene encodes CDR1 SGDLS and CDR2 YYNGEE. Trimming stripped 2 bases from V and 5 bases from J, with 3 bases between. This CDR3 is 11 amino acids long. CDR3 sequence: CASSVLDTQYF. The CDR3 DNA reads TGTGCCAGCAGCGTGTTAGATACGCAGTATTTT.

The chain joins TRBV7-2 to TRBJ2-7; D not resolved. Between the trimmed V and J ends, which lost 0 bases and 3 bases, there was a span of 15 bases. This CDR3 has 16 residues. Germline V lookup: CDR1 SGHTA, CDR2 FQGNSA. The CDR3 sequence is CASSLAIVRQDYEQYF. CDR3 coding DNA: TGTGCCAGCAGCTTAGCTATCGTACGGCAAGACTACGAGCAGTACTTC.

This chain uses TRBV10-1 with TRBJ2-7, with TRBD1 matching over 7 bases. Germline lookup yields CDR1 WNHNN and CDR2 SYGVQD (reference sequence). The CDR3 has 16 residues. V lost 0 bases to trimming and J lost 7 bases; unmatched junction nucleotides: 12. CDR3 coding DNA: TGCGCCAGCAGTGAGTCGCCCCGGGACAGTCCTCGGGAGCAGTACTTC. Amino acid sequence: CASSESPRDSPREQYF.

This clonotype was found a few times. V usage is TRBV20-1 and J usage is TRBJ1-2; no clear D. CDR1 is DFQATT, CDR2 SNEGSKA, per germline (reference sequence). CDR3 length equals 8 residues. With 8 bases removed from V and 3 bases from J, the gap between germline ends came to 1 base. The CDR3: CSHYGYTF. CDR3 bases: TGCAGTCACTATGGCTACACCTTC.

This clonotype was counted once. This clone may be a read error of a much larger clone one base away. It is likely a read error, because the conserved phenylalanine at the end of the CDR3 is missing. The chain combines TRBV9 with TRBJ2-1; perhaps D is TRBD1 or TRBD2 (5 bases each). V gave up 4 bases and J gave up 1 base, with 12 bases separating them. The CDR3 has 15 residues. Germline V gene lookup returns CDR1 SGDLS and CDR2 YYNGEE. CDR3 bases: TGTGCCAGCAGCCCCGTCGGGGCATCCTACAATGAGCAGTTCCTC. Residues: CASSPVGASYNEQFL.

The chain has TRBV19 and TRBJ2-2; 9 positions agree with TRBD1. This CDR3 contains 14 residues. V lost 6 bases and J lost 7; bases outside the gene matches: 6. The germline gives CDR1 LNHDA, CDR2 SQIVND (reference sequence). Here the CDR3 DNA reads TGTGCCAGTAGCAACAGGGGGCAGGGCGGGGAGCTGTTTTTT. The encoded protein is CASSNRGQGGELFF.

This chain uses TRBV7-6 with TRBJ1-2, with 7 positions matching TRBD1. The CDR3 has 15 residues. Trimming cost V 1 base and J 3 bases; bases outside gene matches: 5. The germline CDR1 and CDR2 sequences are SGHVS and FNYEAQ. The CDR3 here is CASSLEAGTDYGYTF. The CDR3 nucleotides are TGTGCCAGCAGCTTAGAAGCCGGGACAGACTATGGCTACACCTTC.

This clonotype was observed a few times. This chain uses TRBV10-1 with TRBJ1-1; TRBD1 aligns across 8 bases. The J segment lost 2 bases and the V segment lost 5 bases, leaving 7 bases of the junction unmatched. The germline gives CDR1 WNHNN, CDR2 SYGVQD (reference sequence). The CDR3 loop spans 15 amino acids. The CDR3 DNA sequence: TGCGCCAGCAGTCCGGACAGGGATGGAAACACTGAAGCTTTCTTT. Amino acids: CASSPDRDGNTEAFF.

The genes are TRBV4-1 and TRBJ2-7; no firm D call. The CDR3 is 15 amino acids. Germline CDR1 reads MGHRA; CDR2 reads YSYEKL. V was shortened by 0 bases and J by 2 bases, with 11 bases between the two germline ends. The CDR3 DNA reads as TGCGCCAGCAGCCAAGATGTGGGTCTCACCTACGAGCAGTACTTC. Its translation is CASSQDVGLTYEQYF.